Presented here are 25 T cell receptor beta chains from one specimen sequenced in a study of CD8 T cells in Susac syndrome. With random hexamers, reverse transcription was performed on about 0.5 to 1 ug of RNA. One entry per CDR3 protein, called by TCRdb with MiXCR from the immunoSEQ multiplex PCR reads. The sample lists 180,000 or so distinct CDR3 sequences, around 95% occurring once. The sequenced sample was CD4+ T cells from PBMCs. The source is a human donor in good health.

The chain carries TRBV20-1 and TRBJ1-6, with a weak D call TRBD1 (5 bases). Per the germline V gene, CDR1 is DFQATT and CDR2 is SNEGSKA (reference sequence). The CDR3 loop spans 12 amino acids. Trimming took 3 bases from V and 10 from J, leaving 10 bases between them. CDR3 DNA sequence: TGCAGTGCTAGCGAGCGGGGGTCACCCCTCCACTTT. It codes for CSASERGSPLHF.

The J gene is TRBJ2-2, the V gene TRBV7-9; the D is unclear. The CDR3 sequence is 11 residues long. V lost 11 bases, J lost 4 bases, and 8 bases lay in between. Per the germline V gene, CDR1 is SEHNR and CDR2 is FQNEAQ (reference sequence). CDR3: CAGFRTGELFF. The CDR3 nucleotides read TGTGCCGGATTCCGCACCGGGGAGCTGTTTTTT.

The genes are TRBV23-1 and TRBJ2-7; D may match TRBD1 or TRBD2 (5 bases each). TRBV23-1 is known as an ORF, though its function is uncertain. Trimming cost V 5 bases and J 1 base, with 18 bases left between them. The CDR3 is made up of 16 amino acids. CDR3 in DNA: TGCGCCAGCAGTGGTCGATCTGGTGAGGGGTCCTACGAGCAGTACTTC. Encoded protein: CASSGRSGEGSYEQYF.

The rearrangement links TRBV5-1 to TRBJ2-3, with TRBD1 identical over 8 bases. The ends lost 4 bases at V and 3 bases at J; junction bases unmatched: 4. The CDR3 is 14 amino acids. The germline gives CDR1 SGHRS, CDR2 YFSETQ. The CDR3 reads CASSGDRGTDTQYF. DNA of the CDR3: TGCGCCAGCAGCGGAGACAGGGGAACAGATACGCAGTATTTT.

The chain employs TRBV6-6 and TRBJ1-5, with D tentatively TRBD1 (5 bases). This CDR3 has 15 residues. Deletions cut 2 bases from V and 0 bases from J, with 8 bases between. CDR1 and CDR2 from the germline V gene are MNHNY and SVGAGI (reference sequence). CDR3 amino acids: CASSYGQGSNQPQHF. DNA of the CDR3: TGTGCCAGCAGTTACGGCCAGGGTAGCAATCAGCCCCAGCATTTT.

The rearrangement joins TRBV11-2 to TRBJ2-7; 12 bases are a match to TRBD2. Germline assignment: CDR1 SGHAT and CDR2 FQNNGV. With 2 bases clipped from V and 4 bases from J, the junction kept 6 bases outside the gene matches. CDR3 length: 16 amino acids. The CDR3 nucleotides are TGTGCCAGCAGCTTACGACTAGCGGGGGCTGATTACGAGCAGTACTTC. This encodes CASSLRLAGADYEQYF.

The rearrangement links TRBV7-2 to TRBJ2-3; D is uncertain. The CDR3 loop spans 14 amino acids. Germline CDR1 SGHTA, CDR2 FQGNSA. Trimming took off 2 bases at V and 2 bases at J, with 8 bases between the two ends. CDR3 nucleotides: TGTGCCAGCAGCTTAAACTCCCTCACAGATACGCAGTATTTT. Translated: CASSLNSLTDTQYF.

This clonotype has just one count. This sequence joins TRBV2 and TRBJ2-2, with a weak D call TRBD1 (5 bases). The V and J ends lost 6 bases and 4 bases respectively, with 9 bases between them. The germline CDR1 and CDR2 sequences are SNHLY and FYNNEI. This CDR3 has 13 amino acids. Here the CDR3 DNA reads TGTGCCAGCAGAGACAGATCCACCGGGGAGCTGTTTTTT. Its translation: CASRDRSTGELFF.

This clonotype is a singleton in its sample. This chain connects TRBV3-1 to TRBJ2-5, with no clear D. The CDR3 extends over 12 amino acids. Germline V gives CDR1 LGHDT, CDR2 YNNKEL (reference sequence). V shed 4 bases and J shed 2 bases, with 5 bases lying between them. CDR3 residues: CASSRKQETQYF. CDR3 in DNA: TGTGCCAGCAGCCGGAAACAAGAGACCCAGTACTTC.

The genes are TRBV27 and TRBJ2-7; 10 bases are a match to TRBD1. The CDR3 is made up of 17 amino acids. V lost 5 bases to trimming and J lost 3 bases; unmatched junction nucleotides: 13. The germline V gene encodes CDR1 MNHEY and CDR2 SMNVEV (reference sequence). The DNA for the CDR3 is TGTGCCAGCAGTCCCAGACAGGGGGCGGGTGACCTCTACGAGCAGTACTTC. It is translated as CASSPRQGAGDLYEQYF.

The J gene is TRBJ2-2, the V gene TRBV11-1; D is unresolved. This CDR3 region has 14 residues. V lost 3 bases, J lost 4 bases, and 9 bases lay in between. Germline CDR1 SGHAT, CDR2 FQDESV (reference sequence). CDR3 protein: CASSFRSGTGELFF. The CDR3 nucleotides are TGTGCCAGCAGCTTCAGATCGGGCACCGGGGAGCTGTTTTTT. Combining the CDR3 with reference TRBV11-1 and TRBJ2-2 gives the whole variable domain EAEVAQSPRYKITEKSQAVAFWCDPISGHATLYWYRQILGQGPELLVQFQDESVVDDSQLPKDRFSAERLKGVDSTLKIQPAELGDSAMYLCASSFRSGTGELFFGEGSRLTVL.

The chain links TRBV7-2 to TRBJ1-2; 8 nucleotides match TRBD1. The CDR3 totals 15 residues. The J segment lost 2 bases and the V segment lost 1 base, leaving 3 bases of the junction unmatched. Germline loops: CDR1 SGHTA, CDR2 FQGNSA. The CDR3 loop is CASSLGAGGNYGYTF. The CDR3 nucleotides read TGTGCCAGCAGCTTAGGTGCAGGGGGCAACTATGGCTACACCTTC. The full variable domain, in which reference TRBV7-2 and TRBJ1-2 provide the parts outside the CDR3, is GAGVSQSPSNKVTEKGKDVELRCDPISGHTALYWYRQSLGQGLEFLIYFQGNSAPDKSGLPSDRFSAERTGGSVSTLTIQRTQQEDSAVYLCASSLGAGGNYGYTFGSGTRLTVV.

This clonotype was found once. The chain joins TRBV20-1 to TRBJ2-2; TRBD2 might be the D (6 bases). The CDR3 length is 14 residues. The germline V and J ends were trimmed by 3 bases and 0 bases, with 8 bases remaining between them. Germline-derived CDR1 and CDR2 are DFQATT and SNEGSKA (reference sequence). The CDR3 nucleotides read TGCAGTGCTAGTTCGGGGGCGAACACCGGGGAGCTGTTTTTT. Its translation: CSASSGANTGELFF.

CDR3 sequence: CASSLDSRQPQHF. CDR3 coding DNA: TGTGCCAGCAGCTTAGACTCCCGTCAGCCCCAGCATTTT. V is TRBV7-2 and J is TRBJ1-5; D call uncertain. The germline V and J ends were trimmed by 1 base and 6 bases, with 7 bases remaining between them. There are 13 residues in the CDR3. From germline, CDR1 is SGHTA and CDR2 FQGNSA.

This chain joins TRBV18 and TRBJ1-5; D gene ambiguous. CDR1 and CDR2 (germline): KGHSH, LQKENI. Trimming cost V 3 bases and J 2 bases, with 11 bases left between them. The CDR3 has 15 residues. Here the CDR3 DNA reads TGTGCCAGCTCACCCACGGGCGGAGGCAATCAGCCCCAGCATTTT. It specifies CASSPTGGGNQPQHF.

V usage is TRBV29-1 and J usage is TRBJ1-1; D is unresolved. Germline V gene data show CDR1 as SQVTM and CDR2 as ANQGSEA. The ends were cut back, 7 bases at V and 1 base at J, with 16 bases in the middle. The CDR3 sequence is 14 residues long. CDR3: CSAVRGNRNTEAFF. In nucleotides, the CDR3 is TGCAGCGCCGTGCGGGGAAATAGGAACACTGAAGCTTTCTTT.

In its sample, this clonotype was seen once. This chain joins TRBV29-1 and TRBJ2-3, with TRBD1 matching over 9 bases. J was trimmed by 6 bases and V by 6 bases; bases with no gene match: 7. Germline V CDR1 and CDR2: SQVTM, ANQGSEA. CDR3 length equals 13 residues. The CDR3 loop reads CSVRTGVVDTQYF. The CDR3 nucleotides read TGCAGCGTACGGACAGGGGTGGTGGATACGCAGTATTTT.

Of note for this clonotype: Relative to the germline gene, one junction end is altered; a read error may explain this. The chain is built from TRBV28 and TRBJ1-2, with D uncertain. Germline loops: CDR1 MDHEN, CDR2 SYDVKM. This CDR3 contains 12 residues. CDR3 nucleotide sequence: TGTGCCAGCAGCTTATTTAACTATGGCTACACCTTC. Encoded protein: CASSLFNYGYTF.

The chain links TRBV20-1 to TRBJ2-1; 14 nucleotides line up with TRBD2. Trimming took 0 bases from V and 7 from J; bases not matched to a gene: 8. The germline V gene encodes CDR1 DFQATT and CDR2 SNEGSKA (reference sequence). There are 17 residues in the CDR3. Written as DNA, the CDR3 is TGCAGTGCTAGAGACCAGGGGACTAGCGGGGGCTTTAATGAGCAGTTCTTC. Translating it yields CSARDQGTSGGFNEQFF.

The V call is TRBV20-1, the J call TRBJ2-5; D is uncertain. The length of the CDR3 is 11 residues. Trimming cost V 1 base and J 5 bases, with 5 bases left between them. Per the germline V gene, CDR1 is DFQATT and CDR2 is SNEGSKA (reference sequence). The CDR3 spells CSARARETQYF. DNA of the CDR3: TGCAGTGCTAGAGCCAGGGAGACCCAGTACTTC.

The chain recombines TRBV29-1 with TRBJ2-5; D perhaps matches TRBD1 (7 bases). The CDR3 is 15 residues long. The germline V gene has CDR1 SQVTM and CDR2 ANQGSEA. Trimming pared 5 bases from V and 4 bases from J, leaving 20 bases between. Written as DNA, the CDR3 is TGCAGCGTTCGAAGTGGGACAGCGCGGGGAGAGACCCAGTACTTC. The encoded protein is CSVRSGTARGETQYF.

The rearrangement uses TRBV3-1 and TRBJ2-7, with TRBD1 identical over 8 bases. With 8 bases clipped from V and 8 bases from J, the junction kept 8 bases outside the gene matches. The CDR3 loop spans 12 amino acids. The germline V gene has CDR1 LGHDT and CDR2 YNNKEL (reference sequence). The CDR3 sequence: CASGETGGQQYF. The CDR3 DNA sequence: TGTGCCAGCGGAGAAACAGGGGGACAGCAGTACTTC.

CDR3 nucleotides: TGTGCCAGCAGTCCTTCAGTTACAGGGACGAAGCACGAGCAGTACTTC. Residues: CASSPSVTGTKHEQYF. The chain is built from TRBV12-3 or TRBV12-4 and TRBJ2-7, with D tentatively TRBD1 (6 bases). V lost 5 bases, J lost 5 bases, and 22 bases lay in between. This CDR3 is 16 amino acids long.

The rearrangement uses TRBV20-1 and TRBJ2-2; perhaps D is TRBD1 or TRBD2 (6 bases each). The CDR3 is 14 residues long. Germline CDR1 DFQATT, CDR2 SNEGSKA (reference sequence). The V gene lost 3 bases and the J gene lost 4 bases, with 12 bases spanning the gap. The CDR3 region has the DNA TGCAGTGCTAGTCGAGGGGGGCTCACCGGGGAGCTGTTTTTT. Translation gives CSASRGGLTGELFF.

This chain joins TRBV19 and TRBJ2-1; TRBD2 agrees at 12 bases. The V gene end was trimmed by 5 bases and the J gene end by 9 bases; junction bases not matched to a gene: 8. Germline V CDR1 and CDR2: LNHDA, SQIVND (reference sequence). The CDR3 sequence is 15 residues long. CDR3: CASSAASGGAPEQFF. The CDR3 DNA reads TGTGCCAGTAGTGCCGCTAGCGGGGGGGCTCCTGAGCAGTTCTTC. The variable domain in full, with the rest retrieved from reference TRBV19 and TRBJ2-1, is DGGITQSPKYLFRKEGQNVTLSCEQNLNHDAMYWYRQDPGQGLRLIYYSQIVNDFQKGDIAEGYSVSREKKESFPLTVTSAQKNPTAFYLCASSAASGGAPEQFFGPGTRLTVL.